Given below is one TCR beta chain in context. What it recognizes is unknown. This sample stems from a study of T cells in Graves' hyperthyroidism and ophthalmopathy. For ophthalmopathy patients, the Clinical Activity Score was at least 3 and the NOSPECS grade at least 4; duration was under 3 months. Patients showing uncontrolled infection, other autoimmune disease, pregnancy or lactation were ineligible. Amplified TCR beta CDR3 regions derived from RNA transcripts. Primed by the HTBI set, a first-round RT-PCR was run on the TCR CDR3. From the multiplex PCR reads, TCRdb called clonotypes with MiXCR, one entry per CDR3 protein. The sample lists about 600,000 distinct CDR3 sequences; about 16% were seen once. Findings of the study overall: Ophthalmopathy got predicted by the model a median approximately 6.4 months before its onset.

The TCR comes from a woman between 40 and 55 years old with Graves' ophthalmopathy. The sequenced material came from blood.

The CDR3 here is CASSIAGDEETQYF. The CDR3 DNA is TGTGCCAGTAGTATTGCGGGAGATGAAGAGACCCAGTACTTC. The rearrangement links TRBV19 to TRBJ2-5; TRBD2 matches 7 bases. Trimming at V came to 3 bases and at J to 3 bases, leaving 4 bases not matched to a gene. The CDR3 is made up of 14 amino acids. The V gene's germline CDR1 is LNHDA and CDR2 SQIVND (reference sequence).